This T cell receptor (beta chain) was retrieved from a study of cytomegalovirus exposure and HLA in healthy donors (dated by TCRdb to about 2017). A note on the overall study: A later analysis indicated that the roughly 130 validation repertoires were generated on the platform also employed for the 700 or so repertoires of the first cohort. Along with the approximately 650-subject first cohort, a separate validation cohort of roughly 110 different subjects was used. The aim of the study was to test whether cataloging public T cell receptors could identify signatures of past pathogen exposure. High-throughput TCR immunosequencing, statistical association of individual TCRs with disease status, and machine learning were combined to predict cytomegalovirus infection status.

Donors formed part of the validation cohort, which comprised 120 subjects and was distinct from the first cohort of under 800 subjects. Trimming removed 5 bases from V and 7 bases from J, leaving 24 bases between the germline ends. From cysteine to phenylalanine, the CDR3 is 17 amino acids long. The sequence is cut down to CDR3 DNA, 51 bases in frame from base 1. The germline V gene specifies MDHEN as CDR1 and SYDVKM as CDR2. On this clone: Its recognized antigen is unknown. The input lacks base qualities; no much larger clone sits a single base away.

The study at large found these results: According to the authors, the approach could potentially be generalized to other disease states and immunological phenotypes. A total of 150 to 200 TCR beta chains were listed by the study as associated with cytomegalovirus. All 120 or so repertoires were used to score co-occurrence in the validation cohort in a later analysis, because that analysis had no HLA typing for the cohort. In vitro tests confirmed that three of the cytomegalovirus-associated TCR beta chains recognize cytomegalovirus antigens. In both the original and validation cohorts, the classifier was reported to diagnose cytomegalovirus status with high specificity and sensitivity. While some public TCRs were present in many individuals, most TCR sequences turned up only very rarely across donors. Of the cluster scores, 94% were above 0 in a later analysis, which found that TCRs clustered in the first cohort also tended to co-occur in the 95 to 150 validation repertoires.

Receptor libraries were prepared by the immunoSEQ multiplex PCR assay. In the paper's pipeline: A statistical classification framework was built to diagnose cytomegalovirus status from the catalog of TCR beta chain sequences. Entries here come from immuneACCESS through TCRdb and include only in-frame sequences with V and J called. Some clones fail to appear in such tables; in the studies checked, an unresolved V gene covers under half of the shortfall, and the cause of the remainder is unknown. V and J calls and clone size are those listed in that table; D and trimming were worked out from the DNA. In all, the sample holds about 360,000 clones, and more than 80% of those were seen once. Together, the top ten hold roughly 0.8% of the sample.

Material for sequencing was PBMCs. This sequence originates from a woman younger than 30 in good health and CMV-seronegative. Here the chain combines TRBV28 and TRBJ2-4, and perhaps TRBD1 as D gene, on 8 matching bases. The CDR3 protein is CASSTPPHDRGGNIQYF. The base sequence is TGTGCCAGCAGTACCCCTCCCCACGACAGGGGAGGGAACATTCAGTACTTC.